The source of this TCR beta chain is a study of T and B cells in COVID-19 patients. At the level of the study: Critical illness requiring mechanical ventilation or extracorporeal membrane oxygenation affected three fifths of the roughly 20 active-infection patients. Study outcomes and limitations: Exclusive to the recovered cohort were roughly 2,000 TCR clusters, about 33 of them with low generation probability.

Notes on this clonotype: Its antigen is unknown.

From blood, roughly 220-550 ng of genomic DNA served as TRB template. Germline CDR1 reads SGHTA; CDR2 reads FQGNSA. Trimming left V 5 bases short and J 6 bases short, with 10 bases between. This CDR3 region has 13 residues. BIOMED2 TRB-A/B primer pools were used in multiplex TRB PCR. From the multiplex PCR reads, TCRdb called clonotypes with MiXCR, one entry per CDR3 protein. Of roughly 16,000 distinct CDR3 sequences in the sample, less than 30% were seen once. V is TRBV7-2 and J is TRBJ2-2; D is unclear. The TCR was taken from a human donor who had recovered from COVID-19. The sample was blood. The CDR3 loop is CASSGDRAGELFF. The CDR3 DNA is TGTGCCAGCAGCGGAGATAGGGCCGGGGAGCTGTTTTTT.